This T cell receptor (beta chain) emerged from a study of identifying expanded T cells in peripheral blood. Assay: immunoSEQ multiplex PCR; the TCRdb copy retains only in-frame clones and omits some. The repertoire consists of about 85,000 clones, with 85% to 90% occurring once and the leading ten covering over 15%. This CDR3 is built from 15 residues. The germline CDR1 and CDR2 sequences are SGHNT and YENEEA. Trimming left V 1 base short and J 5 bases short, with 12 bases between. Broader study findings: Over around two and four weeks, about 15 and 19 clones changed, versus approximately 1.1 between replicates. Across healthy donors, higher total template counts meant significantly greater approximately two-week count variance.

During the collection period, no donor immune events like infections were recorded. A remark on this clone: Its matching antigen is unknown.

This TCR was recovered from a person between 18 and 75 years old in good health. V gene TRBV11-3 combines with J gene TRBJ2-1; possibly TRBD2 for D (6 bases). The specimen sequenced was blood. CDR3 DNA: TGTGCCAGCAGCTTAGGGGCCGGGGGTGACAATGAGCAGTTCTTC. Amino acid sequence: CASSLGAGGDNEQFF.